Listed below are T cell receptor beta chains from one sample, sequenced in a study of shared clonotypes between healthy human individuals. Sequencing used immunoSEQ multiplex PCR; TCRdb keeps in-frame clones, though not all of them. The table shows around 440,000 clones, with approximately 71% occurring only once. Sequenced sample: PBMCs. These receptors originate from a woman in her thirties or forties in good health. Some clones in this sample may be carry-over from other donors' samples. Both conserved end residues are part of each CDR3. A D gene is named only where the DNA matches it firmly. Clone size is given for some rows only: seen once, a few or many times, or a class if the clone is expanded.

J	V	size	D	CDR3	DNA
TRBJ1-5	TRBV30	-	-	CAWSSVGGPQHF	TGTGCCTGGAGTTCTGTGGGGGGGCCCCAGCATTTT
TRBJ2-7	TRBV25-1	-	-	CASSDRRTDYEQYF	TGTGCCAGCAGTGATCGGAGGACTGACTACGAGCAGTACTTC
TRBJ2-3	TRBV6-5	-	-	CASSYRDISTDTQYF	TGTGCCAGCTCCTACCGGGACATCAGCACAGATACGCAGTATTTT
TRBJ2-1	TRBV9	once	-	CASSPQPQYNEQFF	TGTGCCAGCAGCCCCCAGCCCCAATACAATGAGCAGTTCTTC
TRBJ2-7	TRBV7-2	many	TRBD1	CASRATGFYEQYF	TGTGCCAGCAGGGCGACAGGGTTCTACGAGCAGTACTTC
TRBJ1-3	TRBV4-3	-	TRBD1	CASSQDYGQGAGNTIYF	TGCGCCAGCAGCCAAGATTATGGCCAGGGGGCTGGAAACACCATATATTTT
TRBJ1-5	TRBV28	-	-	CASSLGQGGNQPQHF	TGTGCCAGCAGTTTAGGCCAGGGAGGCAATCAGCCCCAGCATTTT
TRBJ1-2	TRBV5-1	-	TRBD1	CASSIGTGGNYGYTF	TGCGCCAGCAGCATCGGGACAGGGGGAAACTATGGCTACACCTTC
TRBJ2-2	TRBV4-2	few	TRBD2	CASSSRGGAGELFF	TGTGCCAGCAGCTCAAGGGGAGGGGCCGGGGAGCTGTTTTTT
TRBJ2-5	TRBV15	-	-	CATSRNRAEETQYF	TGTGCCACCAGCAGAAACAGGGCCGAAGAGACCCAGTACTTC
TRBJ2-5	TRBV13	-	TRBD2	CASSSRLAGEQETQYF	TGTGCCAGCTCAAGCCGGCTAGCGGGAGAACAAGAGACCCAGTACTTC
TRBJ1-1	TRBV2	-	TRBD1	CARSQGESTEAFF	TGTGCCAGGAGCCAGGGGGAATCAACTGAAGCTTTCTTT
TRBJ2-7	TRBV28	-	TRBD2	CASSSLKTSAVSYEQYF	TGTGCCAGCAGTTCCCTTAAGACTAGCGCTGTCTCCTACGAGCAGTACTTC
TRBJ1-5	TRBV19	-	-	CASSGGGTNNQPQHF	TGTGCCAGTAGTGGGGGTGGGACCAACAATCAGCCCCAGCATTTT
TRBJ1-2	TRBV10-3	-	-	CAITTETYGYTF	TGTGCCATTACTACAGAAACCTATGGCTACACCTTC
TRBJ2-7	TRBV2	-	TRBD1	CASSDSRQGSEQYF	TGTGCCAGCAGTGACTCCAGACAGGGCAGCGAGCAGTACTTC
TRBJ2-7	TRBV4-1	-	-	CASSQEVGEQYF	TGCGCCAGCAGCCAAGAGGTGGGCGAGCAGTACTTC
TRBJ2-7	TRBV19	-	TRBD2	CASKAGGSSYEQYF	TGTGCCAGCAAAGCGGGAGGGAGTTCCTACGAGCAGTACTTC
TRBJ1-1	TRBV7-9	-	-	CASSLGVGEEAFF	TGTGCCAGCAGCTTAGGGGTGGGGGAGGAAGCTTTCTTT
TRBJ2-7	TRBV5-7	-	TRBD2	CASSTAGGAIYEQYF	TGTGCCAGCAGTACGGCGGGGGGCGCAATATACGAGCAGTACTTC
TRBJ1-2	TRBV9	many	-	CASSDPTANYGYTF	TGTGCCAGCAGCGACCCAACAGCTAACTATGGCTACACCTTC
TRBJ2-2	TRBV28	-	-	CASRAPGHTGELFF	TGTGCCAGCAGGGCCCCGGGTCACACCGGGGAGCTGTTTTTT
TRBJ1-2	TRBV7-2	-	-	CASSLGQASNYGYTF	TGTGCCAGCAGCTTAGGCCAGGCGTCTAACTATGGCTACACCTTC
TRBJ1-2	TRBV5-1	-	-	CASSLNTVGHTF	TGCGCCAGCAGCTTGAACACAGTGGGGCACACCTTC
TRBJ2-3	TRBV5-4	-	TRBD2	CASSLKPGLASHDTQYF	TGTGCCAGCAGCTTGAAACCGGGACTAGCGAGCCATGATACGCAGTATTTT
TRBJ1-1	TRBV5-1	-	TRBD1	CASSVGQLLMNTEAFF	TGCGCCAGCAGCGTGGGACAGCTTCTGATGAACACTGAAGCTTTCTTT
TRBJ2-1	TRBV27	-	-	CASSLGGKTYNEQFF	TGTGCCAGCAGTTTAGGGGGCAAAACCTACAATGAGCAGTTCTTC
TRBJ2-3	TRBV4-2	-	TRBD1	CASSQWDRGMEDTQYF	TGTGCCAGCAGCCAGTGGGACAGGGGAATGGAGGATACGCAGTATTTT
TRBJ2-1	TRBV11-2	-	-	CASSLNRDEQFF	TGTGCCAGCAGCTTAAACAGGGATGAGCAGTTCTTC
TRBJ2-7	TRBV19	-	-	CASRRAAELYEQYF	TGTGCCAGTAGAAGAGCAGCGGAACTCTACGAGCAGTACTTC
TRBJ1-1	TRBV14	few	-	CASSFLGQSAEAFF	TGTGCCAGCTCGTTCTTAGGCCAGTCGGCTGAAGCTTTCTTT
TRBJ2-2	TRBV18	-	-	CASSPGGLNTGELFF	TGTGCCAGCTCACCAGGTGGACTAAACACCGGGGAGCTGTTTTTT
TRBJ1-1	TRBV29-1	-	-	CSVRTWGDTEAFF	TGCAGCGTGCGGACATGGGGGGACACTGAAGCTTTCTTT
TRBJ2-3	TRBV11-1	-	-	CASSLGVGRYTDTQYF	TGTGCCAGCAGCCTGGGGGTAGGCAGATACACAGATACGCAGTATTTT